The present TCR beta chain was sequenced within a study of cytotoxic CD8 clonotypes in ibrutinib-treated CLL. The method was immunoSEQ multiplex PCR; TCRdb's version includes in-frame clones alone and lacks a portion of them. In the table there are 90,000 to 95,000 clones, roughly four fifths of which are singletons. The CDR3 is 19 residues long. Between the trimmed V and J ends, which lost 4 bases and 3 bases, there was a span of 22 bases. CDR1 is MDHEN and CDR2 is SYDVKM in the germline V gene. The receptor's source is a human donor with chronic lymphocytic leukemia. Sample: PBMCs, taken after 24 months of ibrutinib treatment. The chain uses TRBV28 and TRBJ1-6, with D maybe TRBD1 (5 bases). The DNA for the CDR3 is TGTGCCAGCAGTTCACTACCGGGACTCAAACGCATCTATAATTCACCCCTCCACTTT. Amino acids: CASSSLPGLKRIYNSPLHF.